The 29 T cell receptor beta chains given below trace back to one sample, sequenced in a study of regulatory T cells in long-lasting Graves disease. Time point given: newly diagnosed GD, antithyroid drugs for less than 3 months. Extracted PBMC RNA gave rise to the TCR library. With iRepertoire HTBI primers and Arm-PCR of CDR3 regions, TCR beta libraries were built. Via MiXCR, TCRdb re-called the multiplex PCR reads, giving one row per CDR3 protein. The sample consists of some 490,000 distinct CDR3 sequences, around 13% of them appearing once. The same sample was also studied in work on T cells in Graves' hyperthyroidism and ophthalmopathy.

Material: peripheral blood mononuclear cells (PBMCs), obtained at new diagnosis, from a patient treated with antithyroid drugs. These receptors all come from a woman younger than 45 with Graves disease.

The genes are TRBV4-1 and TRBJ1-1; D is uncertain. The V end lost 6 bases, the J end lost 4 bases, and 21 bases lay between the germline ends. The CDR3 has 16 amino acids. Germline values: CDR1 MGHRA, CDR2 YSYEKL. The chain's CDR3 is CASSQSLRPRGTEAFF. The CDR3 DNA sequence: TGCGCCAGCAGTCAATCTCTTCGGCCGCGGGGCACTGAAGCTTTCTTT.

The gene calls are TRBV5-4 and TRBJ2-3, with D perhaps TRBD1 or TRBD2 (5 bases each). Germline CDR1 is SGHNT and CDR2 is YYREEE (reference sequence). The CDR3 is 16 residues long. The ends were cut back, 0 bases at V and 0 bases at J, with 11 bases in the middle. CDR3 in DNA: TGTGCCAGCAGCTTGGGAGGGGCCTCTAGCACAGATACGCAGTATTTT. Translated, it gives CASSLGGASSTDTQYF.

This clonotype has ten or more counts. V and J are TRBV10-3 and TRBJ1-4, with D unclear. Per germline, CDR1 ENHRY and CDR2 SYGVKD. CDR3 length: 15 residues. Trimming left V 4 bases short and J 4 bases short, with 13 bases between. In DNA, the CDR3 is TGTGCCATCAGTGCTAACTCCGGCTATAATGAAAAACTGTTTTTT. Translating it yields CAISANSGYNEKLFF.

This clonotype has at least ten counts. This chain joins TRBV20-1 and TRBJ2-3, with 9 nucleotides matching TRBD1. V shed 6 bases, J shed 5 bases, and the junction held 6 bases outside the gene matches. CDR3 length: 13 amino acids. Germline V lookup: CDR1 DFQATT, CDR2 SNEGSKA (reference sequence). CDR3 DNA: TGCAGTGCAAAACAGGGGGCGCAAGATACGCAGTATTTT. It yields the protein CSAKQGAQDTQYF.

This clonotype came up once. V and J are TRBV9 and TRBJ1-3; no clear D gene. There are 18 residues in the CDR3. Germline V CDR1 and CDR2: SGDLS, YYNGEE. Trimming took 4 bases from V and 0 from J, leaving 20 bases between them. As DNA, the CDR3 is TGTGCCAGCAGCTTAGGCCTAGGGCAGCTCTCCTCTGGAAACACCATATATTTT. Amino acid sequence: CASSLGLGQLSSGNTIYF. Supplemented by reference TRBV9 and TRBJ1-3, the full variable domain reads DSGVTQTPKHLITATGQRVTLRCSPRSGDLSVYWYQQSLDQGLQFLIQYYNGEERAKGNILERFSAQQFPDLHSELNLSSLELGDSALYFCASSLGLGQLSSGNTIYFGEGSWLTVV.

This chain links TRBV12-3 or TRBV12-4 with TRBJ2-3; D is undetermined. V lost 2 bases to trimming and J lost 4 bases, with 13 bases between them. The CDR3 is made up of 15 amino acids. CDR3 sequence: CASSLSSARPDTQYF. The DNA for the CDR3 is TGTGCCAGCAGTTTATCTTCCGCCCGCCCAGATACGCAGTATTTT.

This clonotype came up many times. This rearrangement joins TRBV7-3 to TRBJ2-3, with TRBD2 matching 7 bases. With 5 bases clipped from V and 5 bases from J, the junction kept 7 bases outside the gene matches. The germline V gene has CDR1 SGHTA and CDR2 FQGTGA. The CDR3 runs 14 residues. The CDR3, as DNA: TGTGCCAGCAGCCCCGGACTAGTTGGAGATACGCAGTATTTT. Its protein product is CASSPGLVGDTQYF. The full variable domain, in which reference TRBV7-3 and TRBJ2-3 provide the parts outside the CDR3, is GAGVSQTPSNKVTEKGKYVELRCDPISGHTALYWYRQSLGQGPEFLIYFQGTGAADDSGLPNDRFFAVRPEGSVSTLKIQRTERGDSAVYLCASSPGLVGDTQYFGPGTRLTVL.

In its sample, this clonotype was seen many times. The chain recombines TRBV28 with TRBJ2-1; no clear D. The germline V gene encodes CDR1 MDHEN and CDR2 SYDVKM. CDR3 length: 13 residues. V was trimmed by 7 bases and J by 14 bases, leaving 21 bases between them. CDR3 nucleotide sequence: TGTGCCAGCACCCTCAGACCCGGACGCCGGGAGTTCTTC. The encoded protein is CASTLRPGRREFF.

V and J are TRBV5-5 and TRBJ1-4; D possibly corresponds to TRBD1 (5 bases). Germline V gives CDR1 SGHKS, CDR2 YYEKEE (reference sequence). Between the trimmed V and J ends, which lost 3 bases and 0 bases, there was a span of 9 bases. This CDR3 spans 15 amino acids. CDR3 protein: CASSSRVATNEKLFF. As DNA, the CDR3 is TGTGCCAGCAGCTCCAGGGTGGCAACTAATGAAAAACTGTTTTTT.

This clonotype was seen more than once but under ten times. The rearrangement links TRBV28 to TRBJ2-5, with D possibly being TRBD1 (7 bases). This CDR3 spans 17 amino acids. The germline V and J ends were trimmed by 5 bases and 5 bases, with 24 bases remaining between them. Germline CDR1 is MDHEN and CDR2 is SYDVKM. CDR3 sequence: CASSANPGQAEGETQYF. The DNA for the CDR3 is TGTGCCAGCAGTGCGAATCCAGGACAGGCGGAGGGGGAGACCCAGTACTTC.

This clonotype was detected a few times. This rearrangement joins TRBV5-1 to TRBJ2-3; TRBD2 might be the D (5 bases). Germline V gene data show CDR1 as SGHRS and CDR2 as YFSETQ. V dropped 5 bases and J dropped 10 bases, with 23 bases sitting between them. The CDR3 contains 15 residues. The CDR3 nucleotides are TGCGCCAGCAGGGCTCCGGGAAAGCAAGGGTCTGCGCAGTATTTT. Amino acids: CASRAPGKQGSAQYF.

This clonotype was seen repeatedly, ten times or more. J is TRBJ1-2 and V is TRBV10-2, with D hard to call. Between the trimmed V and J ends, which lost 0 bases and 6 bases, there was a span of 17 bases. Germline loops: CDR1 WSHSY, CDR2 SAAADI. The length of the CDR3 is 16 residues. In DNA form, the CDR3 reads TGCGCCAGCAGTGAGTCGTTGACGGTTGCTCGTCATGGCTACACCTTC. This gives the protein CASSESLTVARHGYTF.

This clonotype was counted ten times or more. The V gene is TRBV10-3, the J gene TRBJ1-1; 9 nucleotides line up with TRBD1. Germline loops: CDR1 ENHRY, CDR2 SYGVKD. There are 14 residues in the CDR3. The V and J ends lost 6 bases and 7 bases, in that order; junction bases with no gene match: 9. This CDR3 reads CAIRGGQGGDEAFF. In DNA form, the CDR3 reads TGTGCCATCAGGGGGGGACAGGGTGGAGATGAAGCTTTCTTT.

On this clonotype itself: This may stem from a read error, because a much larger clone lies one nucleotide away. The chain recombines TRBV28 with TRBJ2-7, with D possibly being TRBD2 (6 bases). Germline loops: CDR1 MDHEN, CDR2 SYDVKM. The CDR3 is 14 residues long. The CDR3 sequence: CASSVELASYEQCF. The CDR3 coding sequence is TGTGCCAGCAGCGTAGAACTAGCATCCTACGAGCAGTGCTTC. The full variable domain, rest sourced from reference TRBV28 and TRBJ2-7, is DVKVTQSSRYLVKRTGEKVFLECVQDMDHENMFWYRQDPGLGLRLIYFSYDVKMKEKGDIPEGYSVSREKKERFSLILESASTNQTSMYLCASSVELASYEQCFGPGTRLTVT.

A few counts support this clonotype. The rearrangement links TRBV29-1 to TRBJ2-4; D perhaps matches TRBD1 (6 bases). The CDR3 has 17 amino acids. From germline, CDR1 is SQVTM and CDR2 ANQGSEA. Trimming left V 0 bases short and J 0 bases short, with 15 bases between. CDR3 DNA sequence: TGCAGCGTTGAAGAAACAGGGACGACTATAGCCAAAAACATTCAGTACTTC. It translates to CSVEETGTTIAKNIQYF. Full variable domain (missing parts from reference TRBV29-1 and TRBJ2-4): SAVISQKPSRDICQRGTSLTIQCQVDSQVTMMFWYRQQPGQSLTLIATANQGSEATYESGFVIDKFPISRPNLTFSTLTVSNMSPEDSSIYLCSVEETGTTIAKNIQYFGAGTRLSVL.

This clonotype occurred many times. The rearrangement joins TRBV9 to TRBJ1-1; unclear D gene. This CDR3 has 12 amino acids. Germline CDR1 reads SGDLS; CDR2 reads YYNGEE. The V and J ends lost 4 bases and 3 bases respectively, with 7 bases between them. CDR3 sequence reads: CASSPQDTEAFF. Written as DNA, the CDR3 is TGTGCCAGCAGCCCCCAGGACACTGAAGCTTTCTTT. Looking up the rest from reference TRBV9 and TRBJ1-1 gives the full variable domain: DSGVTQTPKHLITATGQRVTLRCSPRSGDLSVYWYQQSLDQGLQFLIQYYNGEERAKGNILERFSAQQFPDLHSELNLSSLELGDSALYFCASSPQDTEAFFGQGTRLTVV.

This clonotype was seen repeatedly, ten times or more. The rearrangement uses TRBV20-1 and TRBJ2-1; 10 positions match TRBD2. From germline, CDR1 is DFQATT and CDR2 SNEGSKA (reference sequence). Trimming removed 6 bases from V and 9 bases from J; junction bases left unmatched: 14. This CDR3 has 15 amino acids. CDR3 sequence: CSANPVLAGLPEQFF. The CDR3 region has the DNA TGCAGTGCAAACCCCGTACTAGCGGGACTCCCTGAGCAGTTCTTC.

This clonotype has at least ten counts. The chain employs TRBV4-3 and TRBJ2-3, with no clear D. The CDR3 covers 14 residues. Trimming took 0 bases from V and 2 from J, leaving 6 bases between them. Germline values: CDR1 LGHNA, CDR2 YSLEER. This chain's CDR3 is CASSQDRHTDTQYF. DNA for the CDR3: TGCGCCAGCAGCCAAGATCGGCACACAGATACGCAGTATTTT.

In this sample, this clonotype turned up many times. The genes are TRBV20-1 and TRBJ2-5; possible D gene TRBD1, 5 bases. V shed 1 base and J shed 3 bases, with 15 bases lying between them. The germline gives CDR1 DFQATT, CDR2 SNEGSKA (reference sequence). The length of the CDR3 is 15 residues. CDR3 in amino acids: CSARVLGQGEETQYF. DNA of the CDR3: TGCAGTGCTAGAGTGTTGGGGCAGGGTGAAGAGACCCAGTACTTC.

The rearrangement links TRBV20-1 to TRBJ2-5; weak D call: TRBD1 (5 bases). In germline, CDR1 is DFQATT, CDR2 SNEGSKA (reference sequence). V lost 3 bases, J lost 5 bases, and 16 bases lay in between. The CDR3 is 14 amino acids. CDR3 in DNA: TGCAGTGCTAGGGCCGCCCTAGGGGTGGAGACCCAGTACTTC. Translated: CSARAALGVETQYF.

This clonotype occurred many times. The chain is built from TRBV4-1 and TRBJ2-7, with TRBD2 identical over 9 bases. The germline V gene has CDR1 MGHRA and CDR2 YSYEKL. V shed 2 bases and J 2 bases; nucleotides not matched to a gene: 4. The CDR3 loop spans 15 amino acids. This CDR3 reads CASSQLSGSPYEQYF. In DNA form, the CDR3 reads TGCGCCAGCAGCCAACTTAGCGGGAGCCCCTACGAGCAGTACTTC.

This clonotype was observed many times. The chain employs TRBV6-4 and TRBJ2-7; D uncertain. Trimming took 3 bases from V and 3 from J, leaving 9 bases between them. Germline V CDR1 and CDR2: MRHNA, SNTAGT. The CDR3 has 13 residues. The CDR3: CASSEMAIYEQYF. CDR3 in DNA: TGTGCCAGCAGTGAAATGGCAATCTACGAGCAGTACTTC.

This clonotype came up many times. The chain couples TRBV6-1 to TRBJ1-2; 7 bases agree with TRBD1. Germline V CDR1 and CDR2: MNHNS, SASEGT. V shed 7 bases and J 3 bases; nucleotides not matched to a gene: 5. The CDR3 spans 13 residues. As DNA, the CDR3 is TGTGCCAGCACGGTGAGGGGGCACTATGGCTACACCTTC. It codes for CASTVRGHYGYTF.

The chain has TRBV2 and TRBJ1-1; a possible D gene is TRBD1 (5 bases). The V gene lost 2 bases and the J gene lost 1 base, with 8 bases spanning the gap. From germline, CDR1 is SNHLY and CDR2 FYNNEI. The CDR3 is 14 residues long. The CDR3 DNA is TGTGCCAGCAGTGAACAGGGCCCGAACACTGAAGCTTTCTTT. Protein product: CASSEQGPNTEAFF.

This clonotype was seen ten or more times. The chain carries TRBV3-1 and TRBJ2-1, with 12 bases matching TRBD2. V trimming: 3 bases; J trimming: 10 bases; junction bases outside the gene matches: 4. Germline CDR1 and CDR2: LGHDT and YNNKEL (reference sequence). The CDR3 contains 14 residues. The CDR3 protein is CASSQRTSGKEQFF. CDR3 in DNA: TGTGCCAGCAGCCAGAGGACTAGCGGGAAGGAGCAGTTCTTC.

V gene TRBV6-1 combines with J gene TRBJ2-7; D is possibly TRBD1 (5 bases). Trimming removed 6 bases at V and 2 bases at J, with 11 bases between. The CDR3 has 13 amino acids. In germline, CDR1 is MNHNS, CDR2 SASEGT. The CDR3 region is CASRDTRTYEQYF. As DNA, the CDR3 is TGTGCCAGCAGGGACACCCGCACCTACGAGCAGTACTTC.

This clonotype was recorded many times. V usage is TRBV12-5 and J usage is TRBJ1-2; D unclear. Germline V gene data show CDR1 as LGHNT and CDR2 as FRNRAP. The CDR3 is made up of 12 amino acids. Trimming cost V 1 base and J 2 bases, with 2 bases left between them. CDR3 sequence (DNA): TGTGCTAGTGGTTTGGGCAACTATGGCTACACCTTC. It translates to CASGLGNYGYTF.

At least ten counts were recorded for this clonotype. The V call is TRBV11-2, the J call TRBJ2-1; possibly TRBD1 or TRBD2 for D (5 bases each). Germline CDR1 and CDR2: SGHAT and FQNNGV. The CDR3 runs to 16 residues. V was trimmed by 4 bases and J by 0 bases, leaving 13 bases between them. DNA of the CDR3: TGTGCCAGCAGCTCCTTGAGGGGTGGCTCCTACAATGAGCAGTTCTTC. It specifies CASSSLRGGSYNEQFF.

J is TRBJ2-1 and V is TRBV5-4, with a tentative D call TRBD2 (6 bases). Per the germline V gene, CDR1 is SGHNT and CDR2 is YYREEE (reference sequence). CDR3 length: 15 residues. V was clipped by 1 base and J by 4 bases, with 12 bases between them. CDR3 in amino acids: CASSLLLAEYNEQFF. CDR3 sequence (DNA): TGTGCCAGCAGCTTGCTACTAGCAGAGTACAATGAGCAGTTCTTC.